Listed here are 10 T cell receptor beta chains from one sample, sequenced in a study of graft-versus-host responses after intestinal transplantation. Data came from immunoSEQ multiplex PCR; TCRdb stores just in-frame clones and leaves some out. The sample contains about 14,000 clones, 80% to 90% of which appear only once. The source was PBMCs, collected after intestinal transplantation. These receptors were obtained from a human patient who received an intestinal transplant, so some T cells may come from the graft donor.

By sample share, this clone is hyperexpanded. The genes are TRBV25-1 and TRBJ1-4; a weak D match, TRBD1 (5 bases). From germline, CDR1 is MGHDK and CDR2 SYGVNS. The CDR3 has 14 amino acids. Trimming cost V 8 bases and J 7 bases, with 17 bases left between them. The CDR3 loop is CASSSEGMREKLFF. In nucleotides, the CDR3 is TGTGCCAGCTCATCAGAGGGGATGCGTGAAAAACTGTTTTTT. The full variable domain, its missing parts supplied by reference TRBV25-1 and TRBJ1-4, is EADIYQTPRYLVIGTGKKITLECSQTMGHDKMYWYQQDPGMELHLIHYSYGVNSTEKGDLSSESTVSRIRTEHFPLTLESARPSHTSQYLCASSSEGMREKLFFGSGTQLSVL.

The V call is TRBV7-2, the J call TRBJ2-7; 9 bases agree with TRBD2. Trimming at V came to 3 bases and at J to 5 bases, leaving 5 bases not matched to a gene. CDR3 length: 14 amino acids. In germline, CDR1 is SGHTA, CDR2 FQGNSA. CDR3 DNA: TGTGCCAGCAGCTTCGCGGGAGGGCCGAACGAGCAGTACTTC. It specifies CASSFAGGPNEQYF.

The chain links TRBV6-5 to TRBJ2-5; D is perhaps TRBD1 (5 bases). The CDR3 has 14 amino acids. V was cut by 5 bases and J by 2 bases, with 12 bases left in between. The germline gives CDR1 MNHEY, CDR2 SVGAGI. CDR3 nucleotide sequence: TGTGCCAGCAGTCCCGGACACCTACAAGAGACCCAGTACTTC. Its protein is CASSPGHLQETQYF.

The chain is built from TRBV28 and TRBJ2-7; the D is unclear. The CDR3 length is 12 residues. Trimming cost V 2 bases and J 7 bases, with 9 bases left between them. The germline V gene encodes CDR1 MDHEN and CDR2 SYDVKM. CDR3 bases: TGTGCCAGCAGTTTAAGTGGGGTAGAGCAGTACTTC. It specifies CASSLSGVEQYF.

V usage is TRBV19 and J usage is TRBJ2-7; 13 bases agree with TRBD2. Germline values: CDR1 LNHDA, CDR2 SQIVND (reference sequence). Trimming removed 6 bases from V and 3 bases from J; junction bases left unmatched: 5. The CDR3 is 15 amino acids. The CDR3 region is CASSKGTSGNYEQYF. In nucleotides, the CDR3 is TGTGCCAGTAGCAAGGGGACTAGCGGGAACTACGAGCAGTACTTC. The whole variable domain, filled in from reference TRBV19 and TRBJ2-7, reads DGGITQSPKYLFRKEGQNVTLSCEQNLNHDAMYWYRQDPGQGLRLIYYSQIVNDFQKGDIAEGYSVSREKKESFPLTVTSAQKNPTAFYLCASSKGTSGNYEQYFGPGTRLTVT.

V is TRBV11-3 and J is TRBJ1-1; 7 bases align to TRBD1. V gave up 1 base and J gave up 12 bases; unmatched junction bases: 14. This CDR3 contains 15 residues. Per germline, CDR1 SGHNT and CDR2 YENEEA. CDR3 nucleotide sequence: TGTGCCAGCAGCTTAGCGGGGTCAGGGGGTATGAAAACTTTCTTT. Encoded protein: CASSLAGSGGMKTFF.

This rearrangement joins TRBV5-1 to TRBJ2-2; perhaps TRBD2 as D (6 bases). The CDR3 spans 14 residues. Per germline, CDR1 SGHRS and CDR2 YFSETQ. Trimming removed 3 bases at V and 5 bases at J, with 11 bases between. The DNA of the CDR3 is TGCGCCAGCAGCTCTCCCGGAGGGACCGGGGAGCTGTTTTTT. Translating gives CASSSPGGTGELFF.

This CDR3 is CASSPRASQETQYF. DNA for the CDR3: TGTGCCAGCTCACCGAGGGCTTCCCAAGAGACCCAGTACTTC. This chain connects TRBV18 to TRBJ2-5; maybe TRBD2 (5 bases). The CDR3 runs 14 residues. Trimming took off 3 bases at V and 1 base at J, with 9 bases between the two ends. Germline V gene data show CDR1 as KGHSH and CDR2 as LQKENI.

The V and J genes are TRBV19 and TRBJ2-2, with D uncertain. Germline V gene sequence: CDR1 LNHDA, CDR2 SQIVND (reference sequence). V was trimmed by 5 bases and J by 0 bases, leaving 10 bases between them. This CDR3 is 15 amino acids long. The CDR3 sequence: CASSAANPNTGELFF. The CDR3 coding sequence is TGTGCCAGTAGTGCAGCTAACCCGAACACCGGGGAGCTGTTTTTT.

The chain carries TRBV25-1 and TRBJ1-4; no reliable D call. Trimming took 3 bases from V and 3 from J, leaving 8 bases between them. The CDR3 is 14 residues long. Germline V CDR1 and CDR2: MGHDK, SYGVNS. The CDR3 loop is CASSEVGANEKLFF. CDR3 bases: TGTGCCAGCAGTGAGGTGGGAGCTAATGAAAAACTGTTTTTT.